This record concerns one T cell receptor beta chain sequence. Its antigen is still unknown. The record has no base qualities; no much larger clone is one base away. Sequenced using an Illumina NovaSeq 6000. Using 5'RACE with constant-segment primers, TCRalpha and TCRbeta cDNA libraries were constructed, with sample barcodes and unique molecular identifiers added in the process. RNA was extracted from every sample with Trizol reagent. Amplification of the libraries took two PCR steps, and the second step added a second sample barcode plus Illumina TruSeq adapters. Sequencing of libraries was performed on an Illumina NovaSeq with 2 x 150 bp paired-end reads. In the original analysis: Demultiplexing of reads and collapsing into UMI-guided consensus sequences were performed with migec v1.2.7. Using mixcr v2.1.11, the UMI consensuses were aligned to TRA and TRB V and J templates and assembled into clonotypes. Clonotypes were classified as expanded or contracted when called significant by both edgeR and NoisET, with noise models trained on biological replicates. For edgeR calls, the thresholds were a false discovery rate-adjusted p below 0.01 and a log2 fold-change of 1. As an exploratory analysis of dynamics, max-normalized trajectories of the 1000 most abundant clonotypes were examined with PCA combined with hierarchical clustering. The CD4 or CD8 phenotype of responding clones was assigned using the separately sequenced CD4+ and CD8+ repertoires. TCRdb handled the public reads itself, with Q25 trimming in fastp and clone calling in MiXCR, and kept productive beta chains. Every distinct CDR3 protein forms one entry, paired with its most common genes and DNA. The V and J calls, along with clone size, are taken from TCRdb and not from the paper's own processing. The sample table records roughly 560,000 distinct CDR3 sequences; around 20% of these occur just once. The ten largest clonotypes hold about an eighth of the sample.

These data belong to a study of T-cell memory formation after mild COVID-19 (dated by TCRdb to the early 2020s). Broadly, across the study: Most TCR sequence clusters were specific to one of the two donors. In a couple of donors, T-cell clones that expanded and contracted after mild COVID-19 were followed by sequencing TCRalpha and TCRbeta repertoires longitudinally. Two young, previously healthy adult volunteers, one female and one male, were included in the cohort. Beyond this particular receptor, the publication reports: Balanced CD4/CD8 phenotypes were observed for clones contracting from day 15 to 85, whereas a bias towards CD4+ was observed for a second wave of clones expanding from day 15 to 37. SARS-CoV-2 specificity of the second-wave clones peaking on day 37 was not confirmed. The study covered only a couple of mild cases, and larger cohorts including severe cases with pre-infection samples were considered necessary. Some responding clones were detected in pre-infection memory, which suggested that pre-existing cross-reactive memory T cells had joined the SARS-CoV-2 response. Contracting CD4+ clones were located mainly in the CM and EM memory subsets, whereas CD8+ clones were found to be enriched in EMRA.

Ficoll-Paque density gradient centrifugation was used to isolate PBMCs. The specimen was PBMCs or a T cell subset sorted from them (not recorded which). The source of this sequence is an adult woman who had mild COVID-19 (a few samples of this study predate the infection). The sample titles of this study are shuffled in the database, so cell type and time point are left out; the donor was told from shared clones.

The encoded CDR3 is CASSVDGRSSTDTQYF. The nucleotide sequence reads as follows: TGTGCCAGCAGCGTAGACGGGCGGTCTTCCACAGATACGCAGTATTTT. This chain joins TRBV9 to TRBJ2-3, with an unclear D gene assignment. CDR1 and CDR2 are read off the germline V gene as SGDLS and YYNGEE. The CDR3 numbers 16 residues from cysteine through phenylalanine. Of the read, only the CDR3 DNA is kept; its 48 bases are in frame from base 1. At the junction V is shortened by 0 bases and J by 2 bases, with 13 bases in between.